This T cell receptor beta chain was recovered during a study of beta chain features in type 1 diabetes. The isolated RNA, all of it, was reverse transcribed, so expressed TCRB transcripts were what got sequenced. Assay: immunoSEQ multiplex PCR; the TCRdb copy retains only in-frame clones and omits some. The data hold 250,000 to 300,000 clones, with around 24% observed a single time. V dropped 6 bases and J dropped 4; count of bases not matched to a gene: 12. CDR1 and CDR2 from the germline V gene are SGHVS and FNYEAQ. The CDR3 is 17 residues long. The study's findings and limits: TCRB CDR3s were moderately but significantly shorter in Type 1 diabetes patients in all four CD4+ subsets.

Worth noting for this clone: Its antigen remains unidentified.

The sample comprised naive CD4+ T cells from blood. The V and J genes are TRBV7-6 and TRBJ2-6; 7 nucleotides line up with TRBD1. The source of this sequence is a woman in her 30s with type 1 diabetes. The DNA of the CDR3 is TGTGCCAGCAGTCGGCGACAGGGATGGGACGGGGCCAACGTCCTGACTTTC. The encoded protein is CASSRRQGWDGANVLTF.